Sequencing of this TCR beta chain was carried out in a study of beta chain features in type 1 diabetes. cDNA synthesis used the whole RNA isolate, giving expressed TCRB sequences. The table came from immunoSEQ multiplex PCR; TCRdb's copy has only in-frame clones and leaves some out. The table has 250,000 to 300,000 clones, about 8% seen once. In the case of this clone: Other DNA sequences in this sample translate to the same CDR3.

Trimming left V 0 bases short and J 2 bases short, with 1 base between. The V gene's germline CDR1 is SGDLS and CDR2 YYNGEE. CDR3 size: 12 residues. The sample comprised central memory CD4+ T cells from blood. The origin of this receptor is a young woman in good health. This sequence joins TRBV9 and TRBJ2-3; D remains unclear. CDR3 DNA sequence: TGTGCCAGCAGCGTAGACACAGATACGCAGTATTTT. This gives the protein CASSVDTDTQYF.